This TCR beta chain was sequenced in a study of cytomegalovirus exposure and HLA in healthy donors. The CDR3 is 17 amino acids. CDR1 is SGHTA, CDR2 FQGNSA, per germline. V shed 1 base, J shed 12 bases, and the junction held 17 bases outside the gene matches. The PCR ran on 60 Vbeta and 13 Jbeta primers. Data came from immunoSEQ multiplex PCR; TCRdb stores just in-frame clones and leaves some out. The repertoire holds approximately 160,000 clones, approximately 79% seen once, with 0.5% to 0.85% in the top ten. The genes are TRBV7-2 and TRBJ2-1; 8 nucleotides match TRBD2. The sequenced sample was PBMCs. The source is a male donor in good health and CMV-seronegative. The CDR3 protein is CASSLVGRVAGKQGQFF. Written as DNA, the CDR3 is TGTGCCAGCAGCTTAGTAGGGAGGGTAGCGGGGAAACAGGGGCAGTTCTTC.